These 9 T cell receptor beta chains were all obtained from the same sample, sequenced in a study of OX40 agonist ivuxolimab in advanced cancers. Library preparation was by the immunoSEQ multiplex PCR assay. This immuneACCESS table, as held by TCRdb, lists in-frame sequences with V and J called but not all clones. Of the missing ones, under half trace to an unresolved V gene in checked studies; the others have no known cause. The sample table lists tens of thousands of clones, 85% to 90% of them with a count of one. Approximately 13% of the sample is in the top ten clones. The sample here was CD4+ or CD8+ T cells sorted from blood, taken in a trial of the OX40 agonist ivuxolimab. These receptors all stem from an adult with an advanced solid tumor such as melanoma, head and neck, liver or kidney cancer.

This chain links TRBV2 with TRBJ1-6; D is unclear. CDR3 length: 17 amino acids. V lost 2 bases and J lost 0, with 11 bases in between. CDR1 SNHLY and CDR2 FYNNEI come from the germline V gene. The CDR3 region has the DNA TGTGCCAGCAGTGAAAGGGCGGCTAGCTCCTATAATTCACCCCTCCACTTT. Residues: CASSERAASSYNSPLHF.

V and J are TRBV29-1 and TRBJ2-7; the match to TRBD2 covers 10 bases. CDR1 is SQVTM, CDR2 ANQGSEA, per germline. This CDR3 is built from 14 residues. V lost 1 base to trimming and J lost 4 bases; unmatched junction nucleotides: 4. The CDR3 protein is CSVEGLAGVYEQYF. The CDR3, as DNA: TGCAGCGTTGAAGGCCTAGCGGGAGTGTACGAGCAGTACTTC.

This chain joins TRBV6-5 and TRBJ2-7; D is possibly TRBD1 or TRBD2 (5 bases each). Trimming left V 4 bases short and J 6 bases short, with 16 bases between. This CDR3 is 14 amino acids long. Germline V gives CDR1 MNHEY, CDR2 SVGAGI. CDR3 region: CASSFPGPMVEQYF. The CDR3 nucleotides are TGTGCCAGCAGTTTCCCGGGGCCGATGGTCGAGCAGTACTTC.

This clone came up once. V is TRBV7-9 and J is TRBJ2-1; no firm D call. CDR3 size: 12 residues. With 2 bases removed from V and 6 bases from J, the gap between germline ends came to 5 bases. Germline V gene data show CDR1 as SEHNR and CDR2 as FQNEAQ (reference sequence). The CDR3 is CASSLSVNEQFF. The CDR3 coding sequence is TGTGCCAGCAGCTTATCGGTCAATGAGCAGTTCTTC.

CDR3 DNA sequence: TGTGCCAGCAGTCCTCTTCTAGCGGGAGGATACCCTGATACGCAGTATTTT. It encodes CASSPLLAGGYPDTQYF. The rearrangement links TRBV27 to TRBJ2-3, with 11 bases matching TRBD2. The CDR3 contains 17 residues. Germline lookup yields CDR1 MNHEY and CDR2 SMNVEV (reference sequence). J lost 6 bases, V lost 5 bases, and 13 bases had no gene match.

This clone came up a few times. The J gene is TRBJ1-2, the V gene TRBV27, with 11 nucleotides matching TRBD1. This CDR3 comprises 14 residues. The trim removed 6 bases at V and 2 bases at J, leaving 2 bases unmatched. CDR1 MNHEY and CDR2 SMNVEV come from the germline V gene (reference sequence). The CDR3 DNA reads TGTGCCAGCAGATGGACAGGGGGCAACTATGGCTACACCTTC. Protein: CASRWTGGNYGYTF.

The chain employs TRBV5-6 and TRBJ2-7, with 9 bases aligning to TRBD1. The length of the CDR3 is 14 residues. Per the germline V gene, CDR1 is SGHDT and CDR2 is YYEEEE. The trim removed 4 bases at V and 3 bases at J, leaving 5 bases unmatched. DNA for the CDR3: TGTGCCAGCAGCGTGGGGACAGGGAGCTACGAGCAGTACTTC. Translation: CASSVGTGSYEQYF.

The genes are TRBV27 and TRBJ1-1, with 10 bases that match TRBD1. Germline-derived CDR1 and CDR2 are MNHEY and SMNVEV (reference sequence). The CDR3 is 15 residues long. V lost 5 bases and J lost 1; bases outside the gene matches: 4. The CDR3 region has the DNA TGTGCCAGCAGTCCACGGGACAGGGGGAACACTGAAGCTTTCTTT. Translation: CASSPRDRGNTEAFF.

CDR3 nucleotides: TGCGCCAGCAGCCTGGGAGGCGACGGCTACACCTTC. It specifies CASSLGGDGYTF. The chain couples TRBV5-1 to TRBJ1-2; D is uncertain. The V and J ends lost 4 bases and 8 bases respectively, with 12 bases between them. CDR3 length: 12 residues. Germline CDR1 reads SGHRS; CDR2 reads YFSETQ.